Listed here is a single T cell receptor beta chain. Its antigen is still unknown. This CDR3 comprises 17 residues. Germline V lookup: CDR1 SGHDT, CDR2 YYEEEE. Trimming removed 0 bases at V and 0 bases at J, with 10 bases between. TCRdb's table, derived via immunoSEQ multiplex PCR, lists solely in-frame clones and lacks some. Among around 120,000 clones listed, 80% to 90% were seen once. The data stem from a study of T cell responses to AZD1222 COVID-19 vaccine. General study results and limits: With two AZD1222 doses given, Spike-specific TCR breadth and depth both rose. Baseline testing showed seropositivity in only five to seven AZD1222 recipients.

This sequence joins TRBV5-6 and TRBJ1-6; tentatively, D is TRBD1 (6 bases). The clonotype was recovered from an adult in good health. Sequenced here: peripheral blood, sampled on day 0 of AZD1222 vaccination. The CDR3 nucleotides are TGTGCCAGCAGCTTGGCAGGGGAGGGCTCCTATAATTCACCCCTCCACTTT. The encoded protein is CASSLAGEGSYNSPLHF. Using reference TRBV5-6 and TRBJ1-6 for the parts outside the CDR3, the full variable domain is DAGVTQSPTHLIKTRGQQVTLRCSPKSGHDTVSWYQQALGQGPQFIFQYYEEEERQRGNFPDRFSGHQFPNYSSELNVNALLLGDSALYLCASSLAGEGSYNSPLHFGNGTRLTVT.